The 21 T cell receptor beta chains presented below share a single source sample, sequenced in a study of cytomegalovirus exposure and HLA in healthy donors. Produced via immunoSEQ multiplex PCR; TCRdb's table is partial and in-frame only. The sample contains about 190,000 clones, around 84% of which appear only once. The sequencing sample was made of PBMCs. Receptors were obtained from a young man in good health and CMV-seropositive.

This chain uses TRBV15 with TRBJ1-2; TRBD1 is a possible D gene (6 bases). Trimming removed 3 bases at V and 1 base at J, with 12 bases between. Germline CDR1 and CDR2: LNHNV and YYDKDF (reference sequence). CDR3 size: 15 residues. CDR3 amino acids: CATSRGGAGNYGYTF. The CDR3 nucleotides are TGTGCCACCAGCAGGGGGGGGGCAGGTAACTATGGCTACACCTTC. Full variable domain (rest looked up from reference TRBV15 and TRBJ1-2): DAMVIQNPRYQVTQFGKPVTLSCSQTLNHNVMYWYQQKSSQAPKLLFHYYDKDFNNEADTPDNFQSRRPNTSFCFLDIRSPGLGDTAMYLCATSRGGAGNYGYTFGSGTRLTVV.

This clone has just one count. The chain combines TRBV29-1 with TRBJ1-1; unclear D gene. The CDR3 sequence is 13 residues long. Germline assignment: CDR1 SQVTM and CDR2 ANQGSEA. V was shortened by 0 bases and J by 1 base, with 6 bases between the two germline ends. Here the CDR3 DNA reads TGCAGCGTTGAAGATAGTTGGAACACTGAAGCTTTCTTT. It yields the protein CSVEDSWNTEAFF.

J is TRBJ2-3 and V is TRBV19; D remains unclear. V was trimmed by 11 bases and J by 2 bases, leaving 14 bases between them. CDR3 length equals 13 residues. The germline CDR1 and CDR2 sequences are LNHDA and SQIVND (reference sequence). As DNA, the CDR3 is TGTGCCGGCCCCAGCGCGGCCACAGATACGCAGTATTTT. Residues: CAGPSAATDTQYF.

The chain employs TRBV28 and TRBJ2-7; no clear D gene. The germline V gene has CDR1 MDHEN and CDR2 SYDVKM. V was shortened by 7 bases and J by 7 bases, with 14 bases between the two germline ends. The CDR3 has 12 amino acids. As DNA, the CDR3 is TGTGCCAGCACCCCAAGGAGTTGGGAGCAGTACTTC. Translated, it gives CASTPRSWEQYF.

This chain links TRBV27 with TRBJ1-2; D is uncertain. The V end lost 8 bases, the J end lost 8 bases, and 12 bases lay between the germline ends. CDR3 length: 11 residues. In germline, CDR1 is MNHEY, CDR2 SMNVEV (reference sequence). The CDR3 loop is CASGPSRGYTF. Here the CDR3 DNA reads TGTGCCAGCGGTCCAAGCCGAGGCTACACCTTC.

The gene calls are TRBV6-1 and TRBJ2-7, with D maybe TRBD2 (5 bases). The germline V gene encodes CDR1 MNHNS and CDR2 SASEGT. This CDR3 is 11 amino acids long. V shed 8 bases and J shed 3 bases, with 8 bases lying between them. This CDR3 is CASGSGYEQYF. Here the CDR3 DNA reads TGTGCCAGCGGGAGCGGCTACGAGCAGTACTTC.

The CDR3 loop is CASSDSIRSEKRELFF. The CDR3 DNA sequence: TGTGCCAGCAGTGACTCGATTCGGTCGGAGAAGAGGGAGCTGTTTTTT. The chain recombines TRBV6-4 with TRBJ2-2; no clear D gene. Trimming took off 0 bases at V and 9 bases at J, with 17 bases between the two ends. Germline CDR1 reads MRHNA; CDR2 reads SNTAGT. The CDR3 runs 16 residues.

The chain carries TRBV6-4 and TRBJ2-1, with TRBD2 identical over 9 bases. The CDR3 consists of 14 residues. The junction had 5 bases not matched to a gene; V was cut back by 2 bases and J by 9 bases. CDR1 and CDR2 from the germline V gene are MRHNA and SNTAGT. DNA for the CDR3: TGTGCCAGCAGTGACGGCGGGAGGGCCGGTGAGCAGTTCTTC. Translation: CASSDGGRAGEQFF.

The rearrangement joins TRBV18 to TRBJ2-2, with D hard to call. Germline CDR1 is KGHSH and CDR2 is LQKENI. CDR3 length: 16 residues. Deletions cut 2 bases from V and 1 base from J, with 11 bases between. The CDR3 DNA follows: TGTGCCAGCTCACCAATCACACAGAGGAACACCGGGGAGCTGTTTTTT. Translation gives CASSPITQRNTGELFF.

The chain combines TRBV30 with TRBJ2-1, with D tentatively TRBD2 (5 bases). From germline, CDR1 is GTSNPN and CDR2 SVGIG (reference sequence). V was trimmed by 2 bases and J by 7 bases, leaving 18 bases between them. The CDR3 is 15 residues long. The CDR3 bases are TGTGCCTGGAGTTTAAGAGGGCGCGGAAGAAATGAGCAGTTCTTC. Translation: CAWSLRGRGRNEQFF.

The gene calls are TRBV2 and TRBJ2-3; 15 nucleotides align to TRBD2. V gave up 5 bases and J gave up 7 bases; unmatched junction bases: 4. CDR1 is SNHLY, CDR2 FYNNEI, per germline. The CDR3 length is 15 residues. CDR3 DNA sequence: TGTGCCAGCAGTAAGGGACTAGCGGGAGGAAATACGCAGTATTTT. Its protein product is CASSKGLAGGNTQYF.

The chain employs TRBV11-2 and TRBJ2-7; TRBD2 matches at 7 bases. Trimming cost V 6 bases and J 3 bases; bases outside gene matches: 20. The V gene's germline CDR1 is SGHAT and CDR2 FQNNGV. This CDR3 has 18 residues. The CDR3: CASRSTAGRGTRRYEQYF. CDR3 DNA sequence: TGTGCCAGCAGGTCCACAGCGGGGAGGGGCACGCGCCGCTACGAGCAGTACTTC.

This clone was seen only once. The V call is TRBV6-5, the J call TRBJ1-1, with a tentative D call TRBD1 (5 bases). The CDR3 is 14 residues long. The germline gives CDR1 MNHEY, CDR2 SVGAGI. The V end was cut by 5 bases, the J end by 6 bases, with 16 bases between. The CDR3 nucleotides read TGTGCCAGCAGTGAAAGGGACTCGTCGGCTGAAGCTTTCTTT. This translates into CASSERDSSAEAFF.

The chain recombines TRBV4-2 with TRBJ2-2, with 10 bases aligning to TRBD1. The germline gives CDR1 LGHNA, CDR2 YNFKEQ. Germline trimming cut 4 bases from V and 1 base from J; bases unmatched to any gene: 3. This CDR3 is built from 16 residues. The CDR3 sequence: CASSLGQGGNTGELFF. DNA of the CDR3: TGTGCCAGCAGCCTCGGACAGGGGGGGAACACCGGGGAGCTGTTTTTT.

This clone was seen a single time. The CDR3 sequence: CASSPQALGEGEQFF. CDR3 nucleotide sequence: TGTGCCAGCTCACCACAGGCCCTGGGTGAGGGTGAGCAGTTCTTC. The chain uses TRBV18 and TRBJ2-1; D may be TRBD2 (5 bases). Germline-derived CDR1 and CDR2 are KGHSH and LQKENI. V was trimmed by 1 base and J by 9 bases, leaving 16 bases between them. The CDR3 totals 15 residues.

The chain has TRBV29-1 and TRBJ2-1; possibly TRBD2 for D (6 bases). The V end lost 6 bases, the J end lost 7 bases, and 13 bases lay between the germline ends. The CDR3 runs to 12 residues. From germline, CDR1 is SQVTM and CDR2 ANQGSEA. The CDR3 loop is CSVSQTRNEQFF. CDR3 sequence (DNA): TGCAGCGTCTCCCAGACTAGAAATGAGCAGTTCTTC.

V and J are TRBV12-1 and TRBJ2-5; the table's D call of TRBD2 was not tested on the DNA. TRBV12-1 is described as a pseudogene. This CDR3 contains 15 residues. Here the CDR3 DNA reads TGTGCCAGCTCCGAATGCGGGCAAGTCCAAGAGACCCAGTACTTC. The encoded protein is CASSECGQVQETQYF.

This rearrangement joins TRBV21-1 to TRBJ1-5. TRBV21-1 is tagged as a pseudogene. This CDR3 is built from 16 residues. CDR3 bases: TGTGCCAGCAGCAAAGGGCGGCCGGGTGGCAATCAGCCCCAGCATTTT. As protein: CASSKGRPGGNQPQHF.

The CDR3 DNA sequence: TGTGCCAGCAGCCAAGAAAAACCGGGACAGGTCAATCAGCCCCAGCATTTT. It is translated as CASSQEKPGQVNQPQHF. The chain carries TRBV4-2 and TRBJ1-5; TRBD1 agrees at 8 bases. The J segment lost 3 bases and the V segment lost 0 bases, leaving 7 bases of the junction unmatched. The CDR3 runs to 17 residues. CDR1 and CDR2 from the germline V gene are LGHNA and YNFKEQ.

This chain uses TRBV28 with TRBJ2-7; 8 bases are shared with TRBD1. Germline V gene lookup returns CDR1 MDHEN and CDR2 SYDVKM. The CDR3 loop spans 14 amino acids. V was clipped by 3 bases and J by 0 bases; unmatched bases: 1. Written as DNA, the CDR3 is TGTGCCAGCAGTTTGACAGGGGACTCCTACGAGCAGTACTTC. It yields the protein CASSLTGDSYEQYF.

This chain uses TRBV5-1 with TRBJ2-7; D possibly corresponds to TRBD2 (6 bases). CDR3 length equals 14 residues. Germline lookup yields CDR1 SGHRS and CDR2 YFSETQ. V gave up 5 bases and J gave up 4 bases, with 16 bases separating them. This CDR3 is CASREGGGSYEQYF. The DNA for the CDR3 is TGCGCCAGCAGGGAGGGCGGTGGATCTTACGAGCAGTACTTC.